This T cell receptor beta chain comes out of a study of shared clonotypes between healthy human individuals. Naive CD8 cells, CD45RO-negative and positively selected for CCR7, excluded terminally differentiated effector memory CD45RA+ cells. Germline CDR1 PRHDT, CDR2 FYEKMQ (reference sequence). This CDR3 comprises 15 residues. The V end was cut by 3 bases, the J end by 3 bases, with 15 bases between. Produced via immunoSEQ multiplex PCR; TCRdb's table is partial and in-frame only. Seen here are about 2.1 million clones, about 93% observed once, and the top ten hold approximately 1.7%. V is TRBV13 and J is TRBJ2-7; D is possibly TRBD1 (6 bases). The clonotype was recovered from a man younger than 35 in good health. Some clones in this sample may be carry-over from other donors' samples. Source material: naive CD8+ T cells from PBMCs. This CDR3 is CASSFLRGSGYEQYF. DNA of the CDR3: TGTGCCAGCAGCTTCCTGAGGGGGAGCGGCTACGAGCAGTACTTC. The complete variable domain, with remaining parts taken from reference TRBV13 and TRBJ2-7, reads AAGVIQSPRHLIKEKRETATLKCYPIPRHDTVYWYQQGPGQDPQFLISFYEKMQSDKGSIPDRFSAQQFSDYHSELNMSSLELGDSALYFCASSFLRGSGYEQYFGPGTRLTVT.